Presented here are 21 T cell receptor beta chains from one specimen sequenced in a study of CD8 T cells in Susac syndrome (dated by TCRdb to the late 2010s). The library was obtained by the immunoSEQ multiplex PCR assay. RNA was extracted using the RNeasy kit, and about 0.45 to 1 ug of the RNA was reverse transcribed with random hexamers. TCRdb reanalyzed the raw reads on its own, using fastp at Q25 for trimming and MiXCR for clone calling, and kept in-frame beta chains. CDR3 protein duplicates are merged, each entry listing the most common genes and DNA. The sample table records just over 150,000 distinct CDR3 sequences; approximately 93% of these occur just once. More than 0.2% of the sample is taken by the ten largest. The sequencing sample was made of CD8+ T cells from PBMCs. These receptors came from a human donor with multiple sclerosis.

V gene TRBV24-1 combines with J gene TRBJ2-1, with D perhaps matching TRBD1 (6 bases). The CDR3 length is 14 residues. CDR1 is KGHDR, CDR2 SFDVKD, per germline. V lost 8 bases and J lost 0, with 10 bases in between. The CDR3 loop reads CATTDSSSYNEQFF. The CDR3 coding sequence is TGTGCCACCACGGACAGTAGCTCCTACAATGAGCAGTTCTTC.

This chain joins TRBV20-1 and TRBJ1-1, with D possibly TRBD1 on 6 matching bases. Trimming removed 1 base at V and 0 bases at J, with 18 bases between. Germline loops: CDR1 DFQATT, CDR2 SNEGSKA (reference sequence). This CDR3 has 17 residues. This CDR3 reads CSARVPRGQHLNTEAFF. CDR3 sequence (DNA): TGCAGTGCTAGAGTCCCCAGGGGCCAACACCTGAACACTGAAGCTTTCTTT.

This chain's CDR3 is CSAPQGYAGYTF. The CDR3 nucleotides are TGCAGCGCACCACAGGGGTACGCTGGCTACACCTTC. The V gene is TRBV29-1, the J gene TRBJ1-2, with 7 bases matching TRBD1. The germline V gene has CDR1 SQVTM and CDR2 ANQGSEA. This CDR3 has 12 residues. The V segment lost 7 bases and the J segment 7 bases; nucleotides outside the gene matches: 9.

This sequence joins TRBV4-1 and TRBJ2-5, with 7 nucleotides matching TRBD1. Trimming at V came to 4 bases and at J to 1 base, leaving 6 bases not matched to a gene. The CDR3 is made up of 15 amino acids. From germline, CDR1 is MGHRA and CDR2 YSYEKL. CDR3 DNA sequence: TGCGCCAGCAGCCCTCGGGACAGACGCCAAGAGACCCAGTACTTC. It encodes CASSPRDRRQETQYF.

This chain links TRBV30 with TRBJ2-3; 8 bases agree with TRBD2. V lost 1 base and J lost 0; bases outside the gene matches: 0. In germline, CDR1 is GTSNPN, CDR2 SVGIG (reference sequence). The CDR3 loop spans 14 amino acids. This CDR3 reads CAWSASGSTDTQYF. CDR3 bases: TGTGCCTGGAGTGCTAGCGGGAGCACAGATACGCAGTATTTT.

The chain's CDR3 is CASSVEVESVFYTF. The CDR3 DNA is TGTGCCAGCAGCGTAGAGGTCGAATCGGTGTTCTACACCTTC. V is TRBV9 and J is TRBJ1-2, with D unresolved. Germline CDR1 and CDR2: SGDLS and YYNGEE. V lost 0 bases and J 10 bases, leaving 16 bases between the germline ends. This CDR3 spans 14 amino acids.

The V call is TRBV2, the J call TRBJ1-2; D not resolved. Trimming took 8 bases from V and 8 from J, leaving 12 bases between them. Germline lookup yields CDR1 SNHLY and CDR2 FYNNEI. The CDR3 spans 11 residues. The CDR3 reads CASGGRRGYTF. CDR3 coding DNA: TGTGCCAGCGGCGGGAGAAGGGGCTACACCTTC.

Only one count was recorded for this clonotype. The chain combines TRBV3-1 with TRBJ2-3, with 10 bases fitting TRBD2. J gave up 6 bases and V 1 base, and 7 bases lay outside the gene matches. The CDR3 is made up of 16 amino acids. The germline gives CDR1 LGHDT, CDR2 YNNKEL (reference sequence). The CDR3 is CASSQAQLAGRDTQYF. CDR3 bases: TGTGCCAGCAGCCAAGCTCAACTAGCGGGGAGGGATACGCAGTATTTT.

The chain recombines TRBV6-5 with TRBJ1-1; no definite D call. The CDR3 covers 13 residues. Germline CDR1 MNHEY, CDR2 SVGAGI. V gave up 8 bases and J gave up 0 bases, with 10 bases separating them. The DNA for the CDR3 is TGTGCCAGCCAGTGGCAGATGAACACTGAAGCTTTCTTT. This codes for CASQWQMNTEAFF.

The chain links TRBV7-3 to TRBJ2-1; no reliable D call. The CDR3 is made up of 12 amino acids. The germline V gene encodes CDR1 SGHTA and CDR2 FQGTGA. V lost 5 bases and J 7 bases, leaving 9 bases between the germline ends. The chain's CDR3 is CASSGTRNEQFF. DNA for the CDR3: TGTGCCAGCAGCGGAACACGGAATGAGCAGTTCTTC.

The V gene is TRBV11-2, the J gene TRBJ2-1; the match to TRBD2 covers 10 bases. This CDR3 has 14 residues. Germline V gene lookup returns CDR1 SGHAT and CDR2 FQNNGV. With V trimmed by 5 bases and J by 14 bases, 12 bases remained unmatched. CDR3 in amino acids: CASSRGASGGREFF. CDR3 coding DNA: TGTGCCAGCAGCCGCGGGGCTAGCGGGGGACGAGAGTTCTTC.

This rearrangement joins TRBV6-2 or TRBV6-3 to TRBJ1-5; perhaps TRBD1 as D (5 bases). Germline-derived CDR1 and CDR2 are MNHEY and SVGEGT. The CDR3 has 14 residues. V was trimmed by 7 bases and J by 6 bases, leaving 16 bases between them. CDR3 sequence reads: CASTSGGFGQPQHF. DNA for the CDR3: TGTGCCAGCACCAGTGGGGGATTTGGTCAGCCCCAGCATTTT.

The V gene is TRBV29-1, the J gene TRBJ1-2; 7 positions match TRBD1. Per the germline V gene, CDR1 is SQVTM and CDR2 is ANQGSEA. The V segment lost 0 bases and the J segment 2 bases; nucleotides outside the gene matches: 6. The CDR3 has 15 amino acids. The CDR3 DNA reads TGCAGCGTTGAAGAGTGGGGGACAGAGAACTATGGCTACACCTTC. Amino acid sequence: CSVEEWGTENYGYTF.

A few counts support this clonotype. The genes are TRBV27 and TRBJ2-3; the D is unclear. Trimming shortened V by 2 bases and J by 3 bases, and 3 bases separated the two germline ends. This CDR3 comprises 12 residues. Germline values: CDR1 MNHEY, CDR2 SMNVEV (reference sequence). The CDR3 protein is CASSLRTDTQYF. For the CDR3, the DNA is TGTGCCAGCAGTTTAAGGACAGATACGCAGTATTTT.

This chain joins TRBV20-1 and TRBJ2-3, with D maybe TRBD2 (5 bases). The germline CDR1 and CDR2 sequences are DFQATT and SNEGSKA (reference sequence). The CDR3 sequence is 15 residues long. Between the trimmed V and J ends, which lost 6 bases and 5 bases, there was a span of 21 bases. The CDR3: CSAERGVGRRDTQYF. The CDR3 coding sequence is TGCAGTGCGGAACGGGGAGTCGGTCGGCGAGATACGCAGTATTTT.

The genes are TRBV7-9 and TRBJ2-7, with TRBD2 as a possible D gene (5 bases). Germline CDR1 SEHNR, CDR2 FQNEAQ (reference sequence). This CDR3 spans 12 amino acids. Between the trimmed V and J ends, which lost 4 bases and 6 bases, there was a span of 10 bases. CDR3 residues: CASSSGVSEQYF. Written as DNA, the CDR3 is TGTGCCAGCAGCTCCGGGGTTAGCGAGCAGTACTTC.

The chain has TRBV7-2 and TRBJ1-2; D uncertain. This CDR3 has 15 residues. The V end was cut by 3 bases, the J end by 4 bases, with 15 bases between. Germline V gives CDR1 SGHTA, CDR2 FQGNSA. The CDR3 DNA follows: TGTGCCAGCAGCTTGGGTACTGTATCCCTCTATGGCTACACCTTC. As protein: CASSLGTVSLYGYTF.

This chain joins TRBV27 and TRBJ2-5; 7 bases fit TRBD1. The germline V gene has CDR1 MNHEY and CDR2 SMNVEV (reference sequence). CDR3 length: 16 amino acids. V was clipped by 5 bases and J by 3 bases; unmatched bases: 12. The CDR3: CASSPDPQGRKETQYF. The CDR3 nucleotides read TGTGCCAGCAGTCCAGATCCACAGGGGCGGAAAGAGACCCAGTACTTC.

The V call is TRBV20-1, the J call TRBJ1-1; D gene uncertain. Germline V lookup: CDR1 DFQATT, CDR2 SNEGSKA (reference sequence). V was cut by 3 bases and J by 3 bases, with 14 bases left in between. The CDR3 covers 14 residues. The CDR3 coding sequence is TGCAGTGCTAGTGGCGGTAGTTCGCACACTGAAGCTTTCTTT. Translation gives CSASGGSSHTEAFF.

The rearrangement links TRBV30 to TRBJ1-1; TRBD1 agrees at 9 bases. The germline CDR1 and CDR2 sequences are GTSNPN and SVGIG (reference sequence). This CDR3 is 13 amino acids long. V shed 3 bases and J 5 bases; nucleotides not matched to a gene: 4. In DNA, the CDR3 is TGTGCCTGGAGCTTAGACAGGGGGACTGAAGCTTTCTTT. Amino acid sequence: CAWSLDRGTEAFF.

The chain has TRBV12-3 or TRBV12-4 and TRBJ1-1; D is undetermined. This CDR3 spans 14 amino acids. Trimming shortened V by 5 bases and J by 4 bases, and 14 bases separated the two germline ends. The CDR3 reads CASSPRSSSTEAFF. CDR3 nucleotide sequence: TGTGCCAGCAGTCCCAGATCATCGAGCACTGAAGCTTTCTTT.